This entry is about one T cell receptor beta chain. This entry belongs to a study of blood T cell repertoires in COVID-19. In the study overall: Spain, Italy and the United States supplied samples that represented acute and convalescent COVID-19. Nucleic acid was either cDNA or gDNA, and it came from T cells, B-cell-depleted T cells, or PBMCs.

Original analysis: Amplification with reference gene primers provided the estimates of nucleated cell counts. Libraries were prepared by immunoSEQ multiplex PCR; TCRdb keeps only in-frame clonotypes and omits some of them. The DNA gave D and trimming, while V, J and clone size come from that table. This repertoire shows about 150,000 clones, around 81% found once; its top ten account for approximately 5%. Germline assignment: CDR1 MDHEN and CDR2 SYDVKM. The CDR3 has 17 amino acids. Losses at the gene ends were 2 bases for V and 0 bases for J; bases not matched to a gene: 5. Sequenced material: peripheral blood. The chain combines TRBV28 with TRBJ1-3, with TRBD1 matching 9 bases. This sequence originates from a woman between 45 and 65 years old with acute or convalescent COVID-19. The CDR3 DNA sequence: TGTGCCAGCAGTTTACAAACAGGGGGCTCCTCTGGAAACACCATATATTTT. Translated: CASSLQTGGSSGNTIYF. Using reference TRBV28 and TRBJ1-3 for the parts outside the CDR3, the full variable domain is DVKVTQSSRYLVKRTGEKVFLECVQDMDHENMFWYRQDPGLGLRLIYFSYDVKMKEKGDIPEGYSVSREKKERFSLILESASTNQTSMYLCASSLQTGGSSGNTIYFGEGSWLTVV.